Here is one TCR beta chain with its context. There is no known antigen for this receptor. Within one base of it there is no much larger clone, and no base qualities were kept. The entry originates in a study of post-analysis software for immune sequencing data (dated by TCRdb to 2013 to 2016). Notes on the research overall: The recorded disease courses included relapsing-remitting, secondary progressive and progressive-relapsing multiple sclerosis, and some patients had no subtype annotation. The multiple sclerosis patient repertoires were compared with 10 or so previously published healthy control repertoires from donors aged about 6 to 28 years. A subset of samples was prepared in parallel using single-end sample barcoding, then pooled and co-amplified after Illumina adapter ligation.

The investigation overall reported the following: The multiple sclerosis patient group was slightly younger than the control group. Several TRBV segments, including TRBV5-6, TRBV5-1 and TRBV20-1, were significantly more frequent in patients than controls. When samples were clustered directly using the F measure, samples prepared in the same batch co-clustered strongly, which prompted a batch-effect correction. Normalized Chao1 diversity was significantly lower in multiple sclerosis patients than controls, suggesting substantial peripheral T-cell clonal expansion.

TCR beta repertoires were profiled from peripheral blood of approximately 13 young patients with multiple sclerosis to demonstrate the VDJtools post-analysis software. The patients with multiple sclerosis were children and adolescents between roughly 6 and 16 years of age. Receptor libraries were prepared by PCR. TCRdb names Illumina HiSeq 2500 as the instrument used. Unique molecular identifiers were incorporated into TCR beta cDNA libraries to reduce PCR and sequencing biases. Some 500,000 cDNA molecules were obtained for every 1 to 10 million input T cells, so each molecule roughly corresponded to one T cell. Patient libraries were prepared and sequenced with the same protocol used for the earlier healthy control dataset. Within a given batch, samples were prepared together, multiplexed and sequenced on the same HiSeq lane. Processing in the source paper ran as follows. MIGEC was used to process the raw barcoded reads, and molecular identifier groups with only a single read were discarded before consensus assembly and CDR3 extraction. VDJtools was used for post-analysis of the clonotype tables, and diversity was normalized by down-sampling every dataset to the size of the smallest sample. Repertoire overlap clustering matched CDR3 amino acid but not nucleotide sequences to correct batch-related cross-sample contamination. Using fastp at Q25 and MiXCR, TCRdb reprocessed the public reads and kept productive beta chains. All rows with the same CDR3 protein become a single entry with the most common DNA and genes. These V and J calls rely on TCRdb rather than the paper's analysis. This sample lists some 370,000 distinct CDR3 sequences; roughly 38% were detected once. The ten largest clones represent roughly 13% of the sample.

CDR1 and CDR2 are read off the germline V gene as MDHEN and SYDVKM. The CDR3 runs 21 amino acids, cysteine and phenylalanine included. Only the CDR3 part of the read is kept: 63 bases, read in frame from the first base. Trimming costs V 5 bases and J 2 bases, and their ends lie 30 bases apart. The source of this sequence is a girl aged 5-17 years with multiple sclerosis. Sequencing was done on a sample of blood. In this chain, TRBV28 is recombined with TRBJ1-4; TRBD1 is a weak D gene call, 6 bases matching. The CDR3 has the sequence CASSPLLWGGGTQRTNEKLFF. In nucleotides, the sequence is TGTGCCAGCAGTCCATTGCTGTGGGGGGGCGGGACCCAGCGGACTAATGAAAAACTGTTTTTT.